Below are 32 T cell receptor beta chains sequenced from a single sample in a study of identical twins. Each CDR3 protein is one row after TCRdb ran MiXCR on the 5' RACE reads. The sample shows roughly 540,000 distinct CDR3 sequences, less than 25% of them seen only once. These same data were also listed under a study on T cells expressing NK-cell markers.

The sequenced sample consisted of CD4+ T cells sorted from blood. The receptors shown here come from a woman aged 18-29 years in good health.

The chain joins TRBV6-5 to TRBJ2-7; D is possibly TRBD1 or TRBD2 (5 bases each). In germline, CDR1 is MNHEY, CDR2 SVGAGI. V was clipped by 2 bases and J by 5 bases, with 19 bases between them. The CDR3 is 16 amino acids. The chain's CDR3 is CASSYGVGVAVHEQYF. CDR3 in DNA: TGTGCCAGCAGTTACGGGGTGGGGGTCGCAGTCCACGAGCAGTACTTC.

This clonotype was seen more than once but under ten times. V usage is TRBV7-2 and J usage is TRBJ2-7; a possible D gene is TRBD2 (6 bases). Germline CDR1 is SGHTA and CDR2 is FQGNSA. The CDR3 totals 15 residues. With 1 base removed from V and 0 bases from J, the gap between germline ends came to 10 bases. This CDR3 is CASSLVGSGSYEQYF. The DNA for the CDR3 is TGTGCCAGCAGCTTAGTTGGTAGCGGCTCCTACGAGCAGTACTTC.

In its sample, this clonotype was seen a few times. The chain couples TRBV6-5 to TRBJ1-6, with TRBD1 as a possible D gene (6 bases). With 3 bases removed from V and 10 bases from J, the gap between germline ends came to 16 bases. This CDR3 has 15 residues. Looked up from germline, CDR1 is MNHEY and CDR2 is SVGAGI. DNA of the CDR3: TGTGCCAGCAGTTATTCGGTGGGGGGGCGATCACCCCTCCACTTT. Its translation: CASSYSVGGRSPLHF.

The chain combines TRBV6-2 or TRBV6-3 with TRBJ2-5; 13 bases line up with TRBD2. This CDR3 region has 14 residues. V was pared by 6 bases and J by 5 bases, with 3 bases of the junction left unmatched. Germline CDR1 and CDR2: MNHEY and SVGEGT. CDR3 protein: CASSWTSGSETQYF. Written as DNA, the CDR3 is TGTGCCAGCAGCTGGACTAGCGGGAGTGAGACCCAGTACTTC.

This chain uses TRBV27 with TRBJ2-1, with 8 bases matching TRBD1. Losses at the gene ends were 5 bases for V and 5 bases for J; bases not matched to a gene: 17. This CDR3 is 18 amino acids long. Germline V gene lookup returns CDR1 MNHEY and CDR2 SMNVEV (reference sequence). CDR3 residues: CASSLRPPWTGRHNEQFF. CDR3 bases: TGTGCCAGCAGTCTCCGCCCCCCTTGGACAGGGAGGCACAATGAGCAGTTCTTC.

This clonotype was recorded a few times. This chain links TRBV2 with TRBJ2-3, with a weak D call TRBD2 (5 bases). Germline CDR1 SNHLY, CDR2 FYNNEI. CDR3 length: 13 residues. Between the trimmed V and J ends, which lost 6 bases and 7 bases, there was a span of 14 bases. For the CDR3, the DNA is TGTGCCAGCAGCGACGCGGGCCGTAATACGCAGTATTTT. This gives the protein CASSDAGRNTQYF.

This clonotype was recorded at least ten times. The chain carries TRBV12-3 or TRBV12-4 and TRBJ2-3; 9 bases agree with TRBD2. The CDR3 totals 17 residues. V shed 4 bases and J 0 bases; nucleotides not matched to a gene: 8. The CDR3 reads CASSSYSGRGSTDTQYF. The CDR3 DNA reads as TGTGCCAGCAGTTCGTATAGCGGGAGAGGTAGCACAGATACGCAGTATTTT.

This clonotype was detected only a few times. The chain combines TRBV7-8 with TRBJ2-1, with 12 bases matching TRBD2. V lost 5 bases to trimming and J lost 9 bases; unmatched junction nucleotides: 8. The CDR3 consists of 15 residues. CDR1 and CDR2 from the germline V gene are SGHVS and FQNEAQ. The CDR3 reads CASSPPSGGDGEQFF. As DNA, the CDR3 is TGTGCCAGCAGCCCGCCTAGCGGGGGGGATGGTGAGCAGTTCTTC.

The rearrangement links TRBV11-2 to TRBJ2-3; TRBD1 agrees at 9 bases. V trimming: 5 bases; J trimming: 5 bases; junction bases outside the gene matches: 11. Germline V lookup: CDR1 SGHAT, CDR2 FQNNGV. The CDR3 covers 16 residues. The DNA for the CDR3 is TGTGCCAGCAGCGGGGGAGTCAGGACAGGGGAAGATACGCAGTATTTT. Protein: CASSGGVRTGEDTQYF.

This clonotype has only a few counts. The chain combines TRBV2 with TRBJ1-1; tentative D call: TRBD1 (5 bases). Trimming removed 3 bases from V and 0 bases from J, with 8 bases in between. The CDR3 extends over 14 amino acids. Looked up from germline, CDR1 is SNHLY and CDR2 is FYNNEI. The CDR3: CASSDKGMNTEAFF. CDR3 nucleotide sequence: TGTGCCAGCAGTGATAAGGGGATGAACACTGAAGCTTTCTTT.

The gene calls are TRBV6-1 and TRBJ2-1, with TRBD2 matching 8 bases. The trim removed 6 bases at V and 8 bases at J, leaving 15 bases unmatched. This CDR3 is built from 16 residues. Germline values: CDR1 MNHNS, CDR2 SASEGT. The CDR3 nucleotides read TGTGCCAGCAGACTCCCGGAGATCCGGGGGGGGCATGAGCAGTTCTTC. Translating gives CASRLPEIRGGHEQFF.

The table lists this clonotype with many counts. The rearrangement joins TRBV7-9 to TRBJ1-1; D perhaps matches TRBD1 (5 bases). The length of the CDR3 is 12 residues. Germline V gene lookup returns CDR1 SEHNR and CDR2 FQNEAQ (reference sequence). The V and J ends lost 2 bases and 8 bases respectively, with 9 bases between them. The CDR3 sequence: CASSLLGEEAFF. CDR3 bases: TGTGCCAGCAGCTTACTAGGGGAGGAAGCTTTCTTT.

The V call is TRBV15, the J call TRBJ2-7; possibly TRBD2 for D (5 bases). Per germline, CDR1 LNHNV and CDR2 YYDKDF (reference sequence). The CDR3 has 16 amino acids. Trimming left V 3 bases short and J 5 bases short, with 20 bases between. The CDR3 sequence: CATSRGKDFGANEQYF. CDR3 in DNA: TGTGCCACCAGCAGGGGTAAGGACTTCGGTGCTAACGAGCAGTACTTC.

The gene calls are TRBV5-5 and TRBJ2-7; D uncertain. The germline V gene encodes CDR1 SGHKS and CDR2 YYEKEE (reference sequence). The V and J ends lost 2 bases and 6 bases respectively, with 9 bases between them. The CDR3 has 12 residues. The CDR3 reads CASSFWDREQYF. The DNA for the CDR3 is TGTGCCAGCAGCTTCTGGGATCGCGAGCAGTACTTC. The variable domain in full, with the rest retrieved from reference TRBV5-5 and TRBJ2-7, is DAGVTQSPTHLIKTRGQQVTLRCSPISGHKSVSWYQQVLGQGPQFIFQYYEKEERGRGNFPDRFSARQFPNYSSELNVNALLLGDSALYLCASSFWDREQYFGPGTRLTVT.

This chain uses TRBV20-1 with TRBJ1-2, with unresolved D. CDR1 and CDR2 from the germline V gene are DFQATT and SNEGSKA (reference sequence). The V end was cut by 3 bases, the J end by 4 bases, with 12 bases between. The CDR3 runs to 13 residues. CDR3 DNA sequence: TGCAGTGCTAGTCGTGAGGCGAGCTATGGCTACACCTTC. Protein sequence: CSASREASYGYTF.

This clonotype was detected only a few times. This rearrangement joins TRBV20-1 to TRBJ2-7; 7 nucleotides agree with TRBD1. The J segment lost 11 bases and the V segment lost 5 bases, leaving 18 bases of the junction unmatched. The CDR3 consists of 14 residues. The germline V gene has CDR1 DFQATT and CDR2 SNEGSKA (reference sequence). The CDR3, as DNA: TGCAGTGCTGAGATACCGGGGACAGTCGGCGTGGAGTACTTC. Amino acids: CSAEIPGTVGVEYF.

The chain uses TRBV6-1 and TRBJ2-7; 10 nucleotides line up with TRBD1. Germline loops: CDR1 MNHNS, CDR2 SASEGT. The ends lost 5 bases at V and 4 bases at J; junction bases unmatched: 8. This CDR3 spans 15 amino acids. For the CDR3, the DNA is TGTGCCAGCAGTCTCCACGGGACAGGGGTTTACGAGCAGTACTTC. Its protein product is CASSLHGTGVYEQYF.

This clonotype was found a few times. The gene calls are TRBV5-1 and TRBJ2-2, with D hard to call. The CDR3 is made up of 15 amino acids. The germline gives CDR1 SGHRS, CDR2 YFSETQ. V was clipped by 6 bases and J by 1 base, with 13 bases between them. The CDR3 spells CASTNGGLNTGELFF. The DNA for the CDR3 is TGCGCCAGCACCAACGGCGGATTGAACACCGGGGAGCTGTTTTTT.

The chain uses TRBV12-5 and TRBJ1-3, with D possibly matching TRBD1 (6 bases). V was shortened by 0 bases and J by 4 bases, with 16 bases between the two germline ends. The CDR3 sequence is 17 residues long. The germline V gene has CDR1 LGHNT and CDR2 FRNRAP. CDR3 coding DNA: TGTGCTAGTGGTTTGGTATTGGGGGGGCCCGGAGGAAACACCATATATTTT. Translating gives CASGLVLGGPGGNTIYF.

The chain recombines TRBV12-3 or TRBV12-4 with TRBJ2-2; D tentatively fits TRBD1 or TRBD2 (6 bases each). The CDR3 has 13 amino acids. V lost 3 bases to trimming and J lost 8 bases, with 10 bases between them. The DNA for the CDR3 is TGTGCCAGCAGTTTTGGGGGGCTAGGGGAGCTGTTTTTT. Its translation: CASSFGGLGELFF.

This clonotype was recorded a few times. The rearrangement uses TRBV20-1 and TRBJ1-4; TRBD1 agrees at 12 bases. V shed 5 bases, J shed 11 bases, and the junction held 6 bases outside the gene matches. The CDR3 runs to 13 residues. CDR1 DFQATT and CDR2 SNEGSKA come from the germline V gene (reference sequence). The CDR3 loop is CSAPGTGGAKLFF. The CDR3 region has the DNA TGCAGTGCTCCCGGGACAGGGGGCGCGAAACTGTTTTTT.

This clonotype showed up just a few times. This rearrangement joins TRBV4-3 to TRBJ2-7; 7 bases agree with TRBD2. Germline V CDR1 and CDR2: LGHNA, YSLEER. This CDR3 has 15 residues. The junction had 6 bases not matched to a gene; V was cut back by 4 bases and J by 0 bases. This CDR3 is CASSPIAGLSYEQYF. As DNA, the CDR3 is TGCGCCAGCAGCCCAATAGCGGGCCTCTCCTACGAGCAGTACTTC.

This clonotype was detected a few times. The chain's CDR3 is CASSTQDRGHRGYGYTF. The CDR3 DNA reads TGTGCCAGCAGTACCCAGGACAGGGGGCACCGGGGCTATGGCTACACCTTC. The chain combines TRBV6-1 with TRBJ1-2; 11 bases fit TRBD1. The V segment lost 5 bases and the J segment 4 bases; nucleotides outside the gene matches: 12. The CDR3 is 17 residues long. Germline assignment: CDR1 MNHNS and CDR2 SASEGT.

This clonotype was counted only a few times. The gene calls are TRBV6-1 and TRBJ2-3; 8 bases fit TRBD2. The CDR3 totals 13 residues. V lost 8 bases and J lost 8; bases outside the gene matches: 9. Germline V gives CDR1 MNHNS, CDR2 SASEGT. The CDR3 DNA is TGTGCCAGCCAACTTAGCGGGGAAGGTACGCAGTATTTT. As protein: CASQLSGEGTQYF.

The V call is TRBV7-9, the J call TRBJ2-7, with D hard to call. CDR1 is SEHNR and CDR2 is FQNEAQ in the germline V gene (reference sequence). The V end was cut by 2 bases, the J end by 7 bases, with 18 bases between. The CDR3 loop spans 15 amino acids. CDR3 nucleotides: TGTGCCAGCAGCTTATACGATGGTGGGGTAAGGGAGCAGTACTTC. Translated, it gives CASSLYDGGVREQYF.

The rearrangement links TRBV6-1 to TRBJ2-5; D assignment may be TRBD1 or TRBD2 (5 bases each). Trimming pared 8 bases from V and 2 bases from J, leaving 24 bases between. The CDR3 sequence is 17 residues long. Germline CDR1 MNHNS, CDR2 SASEGT. CDR3 region: CASYPSPGLLGQETQYF. The DNA for the CDR3 is TGTGCCAGCTACCCATCCCCGGGGCTCCTTGGGCAAGAGACCCAGTACTTC.

This clonotype was observed many times. The rearrangement joins TRBV7-2 to TRBJ1-5; D ambiguous. Trimming stripped 1 base from V and 7 bases from J, with 8 bases between. The germline V gene encodes CDR1 SGHTA and CDR2 FQGNSA. The CDR3 is 13 residues long. The DNA for the CDR3 is TGTGCCAGCAGCTTAGAAGGGTACCAGCCCCAGCATTTT. It translates to CASSLEGYQPQHF.

The chain is built from TRBV20-1 and TRBJ2-6; TRBD1 might be the D (5 bases). The germline CDR1 and CDR2 sequences are DFQATT and SNEGSKA (reference sequence). Trimming left V 0 bases short and J 0 bases short, with 15 bases between. The CDR3 contains 18 residues. The CDR3 DNA is TGCAGTGCTAGAGATTCATTAGGGGCCTTCTCTGGGGCCAACGTCCTGACTTTC. Protein sequence: CSARDSLGAFSGANVLTF.

This clonotype was counted only a few times. The genes are TRBV2 and TRBJ2-3, with D tentatively TRBD1 (5 bases). The length of the CDR3 is 16 residues. Germline V gene lookup returns CDR1 SNHLY and CDR2 FYNNEI. The germline V and J ends were trimmed by 1 base and 2 bases, with 13 bases remaining between them. This CDR3 is CASSEVHRFFTDTQYF. The CDR3 DNA reads as TGTGCCAGCAGTGAAGTACACAGGTTTTTCACAGATACGCAGTATTTT.

V gene TRBV4-3 combines with J gene TRBJ1-2; unclear D gene. CDR3 size: 13 residues. CDR1 LGHNA and CDR2 YSLEER come from the germline V gene. Trimming removed 2 bases from V and 2 bases from J, with 6 bases in between. CDR3 residues: CASSQIRNYGYTF. CDR3 nucleotides: TGCGCCAGCAGCCAAATCAGGAACTATGGCTACACCTTC.

The J gene is TRBJ2-5, the V gene TRBV11-2, with 14 bases matching TRBD2. The CDR3 consists of 15 residues. Trimming removed 7 bases from V and 4 bases from J; junction bases left unmatched: 5. Germline CDR1 SGHAT, CDR2 FQNNGV. CDR3 in DNA: TGTGCCAGCACCTTGACTAGCGGGAGGGGAGAGACCCAGTACTTC. It is translated as CASTLTSGRGETQYF.

The chain links TRBV20-1 to TRBJ2-7; a weak D match, TRBD2 (5 bases). The CDR3 length is 12 residues. V dropped 5 bases and J dropped 3 bases, with 11 bases sitting between them. Germline V CDR1 and CDR2: DFQATT, SNEGSKA (reference sequence). The CDR3 spells CSAFRGNYEQYF. CDR3 DNA sequence: TGCAGTGCTTTTCGGGGAAACTACGAGCAGTACTTC.